Given below is one T cell receptor beta chain in context. The antigen is unknown. These data are taken from a study of T cell responses to AZD1222 COVID-19 vaccine. Regarding the study as a whole: Repertoire collection took place solely once the T cell response had peaked. Baseline serology detected seropositivity in only six or seven AZD1222 recipients.

Pooled together were second doses at about 4 or about 12 weeks. The CDR3 is 12 amino acids. Germline lookup yields CDR1 SQVTM and CDR2 ANQGSEA. V was trimmed by 7 bases and J by 6 bases, leaving 14 bases between them. The protocol was immunoSEQ multiplex PCR, while the TCRdb copy is restricted to in-frame clones and leaves out a portion. The sample contains 45,000 or so clones, about 90% of which appear only once. The source material was peripheral blood, sampled 28 days after the second AZD1222 dose. The sequence was obtained from an adult who received the AZD1222 COVID-19 vaccine. The V and J genes are TRBV29-1 and TRBJ2-3, with D uncertain. The CDR3 DNA reads TGCAGCGCCTTCCGTGGCTCTGATACGCAGTATTTT. Translation gives CSAFRGSDTQYF.